The 13 T cell receptor beta chains below come from one sample, sequenced in a study of cytomegalovirus exposure and HLA in healthy donors. Generated by immunoSEQ multiplex PCR, the TCRdb table keeps only in-frame clones and is missing some. The table has about 56,000 clones, around nine tenths seen once; the top ten hold around 1.1%. The sequenced sample consisted of PBMCs. The receptor set was obtained from a man aged 18 to 29 in good health and CMV-seronegative.

The V call is TRBV6-5, the J call TRBJ1-5; D is unclear. The V and J ends lost 5 bases and 9 bases respectively, with 17 bases between them. The CDR3 length is 14 residues. Germline V gene data show CDR1 as MNHEY and CDR2 as SVGAGI. CDR3 DNA sequence: TGTGCCAGCAGTGGGGAACGAGGGAGCTTGCCCCAGCATTTT. This translates into CASSGERGSLPQHF.

The V call is TRBV21-1, the J call TRBJ2-5; the table assigns TRBD2, which was not confirmed against the DNA. TRBV21-1 is labeled a pseudogene. The CDR3 sequence is 16 residues long. The DNA for the CDR3 is TGTGCCAGCAGCAAAGAAAGGACTAGCGGGAAAGAGACCCAGTACTTC. Its protein is CASSKERTSGKETQYF.

This sequence joins TRBV10-3 and TRBJ2-1; D uncertain. The CDR3 covers 15 residues. Trimming removed 2 bases at V and 0 bases at J, with 8 bases between. Germline-derived CDR1 and CDR2 are ENHRY and SYGVKD. The CDR3: CAISERTNSYNEQFF. Written as DNA, the CDR3 is TGTGCCATCAGTGAGAGAACTAACTCCTACAATGAGCAGTTCTTC.

V is TRBV7-9 and J is TRBJ2-1; 16 nucleotides agree with TRBD2. CDR1 is SEHNR and CDR2 is FQNEAQ in the germline V gene (reference sequence). V was clipped by 5 bases and J by 0 bases; unmatched bases: 4. CDR3 length: 18 amino acids. DNA for the CDR3: TGTGCCAGCAGCCCTGGGACTAGCGGGAGGGGCTCCTACAATGAGCAGTTCTTC. It codes for CASSPGTSGRGSYNEQFF.

In DNA form, the CDR3 reads TGTGCCAGCAGTTCGACAGGGCTTCGGAACGAGCAGTACTTC. It specifies CASSSTGLRNEQYF. The chain is built from TRBV6-6 and TRBJ2-7, with TRBD1 matching over 7 bases. Germline CDR1 is MNHNY and CDR2 is SVGAGI (reference sequence). The junction had 8 bases not matched to a gene; V was cut back by 4 bases and J by 5 bases. The CDR3 contains 14 residues.

This clone has just one count. V usage is TRBV19 and J usage is TRBJ2-2, with D maybe TRBD1 (6 bases). Trimming took off 4 bases at V and 6 bases at J, with 12 bases between the two ends. The CDR3 runs to 14 residues. Looked up from germline, CDR1 is LNHDA and CDR2 is SQIVND (reference sequence). The CDR3 coding sequence is TGTGCCAGTAGTACCACAGGGAATCCCGGGGAGCTGTTTTTT. Its protein product is CASSTTGNPGELFF. Filled out from reference TRBV19 and TRBJ2-2, the complete variable domain reads DGGITQSPKYLFRKEGQNVTLSCEQNLNHDAMYWYRQDPGQGLRLIYYSQIVNDFQKGDIAEGYSVSREKKESFPLTVTSAQKNPTAFYLCASSTTGNPGELFFGEGSRLTVL.

The CDR3 is CASSQGNYGYTF. CDR3 sequence (DNA): TGTGCCAGCTCACAGGGGAACTATGGCTACACCTTC. The chain is built from TRBV18 and TRBJ1-2, with D tentatively TRBD1 (5 bases). V was shortened by 4 bases and J by 2 bases, with 5 bases between the two germline ends. CDR3 length: 12 residues. From germline, CDR1 is KGHSH and CDR2 LQKENI.

The rearrangement joins TRBV9 to TRBJ2-5, with 10 positions matching TRBD2. Germline CDR1 SGDLS, CDR2 YYNGEE. This CDR3 contains 15 residues. V lost 5 bases, J lost 5 bases, and 9 bases stayed unmatched. The CDR3 protein is CASSGSGRAFETQYF. The CDR3 coding sequence is TGTGCCAGCAGTGGAAGCGGGAGGGCCTTTGAGACCCAGTACTTC.

The genes are TRBV2 and TRBJ2-1, with a possible D match to TRBD2 (5 bases). Germline V gene data show CDR1 as SNHLY and CDR2 as FYNNEI. The CDR3 is made up of 14 amino acids. The V and J ends lost 0 bases and 5 bases respectively, with 8 bases between them. DNA of the CDR3: TGTGCCAGCAGTGAAGCGTGGGGAGACAATGAGCAGTTCTTC. Protein sequence: CASSEAWGDNEQFF.

The chain has TRBV28 and TRBJ2-7; 7 positions agree with TRBD1. The CDR3 extends over 15 amino acids. Germline CDR1 MDHEN, CDR2 SYDVKM. With 6 bases clipped from V and 1 base from J, the junction kept 9 bases outside the gene matches. Here the CDR3 reads CASRYTGVLSYEQYF. Here the CDR3 DNA reads TGTGCCAGCAGGTATACAGGGGTCCTTTCCTACGAGCAGTACTTC.

The chain is built from TRBV4-3 and TRBJ1-2; 9 positions agree with TRBD1. Trimming at V came to 0 bases and at J to 8 bases, leaving 10 bases not matched to a gene. This CDR3 is built from 16 residues. CDR1 is LGHNA, CDR2 YSLEER, per germline. As DNA, the CDR3 is TGCGCCAGCAGCCAAGATAGGACAGGGGTATGGGAGGGCTACACCTTC. Protein sequence: CASSQDRTGVWEGYTF.

The CDR3 nucleotides are TGTGCCAGCACGGACAGGGGTACCTACGAGCAGTACTTC. This translates into CASTDRGTYEQYF. The chain joins TRBV2 to TRBJ2-7, with TRBD1 identical over 9 bases. This CDR3 region has 13 residues. Germline V CDR1 and CDR2: SNHLY, FYNNEI. Losses at the gene ends were 7 bases for V and 2 bases for J; bases not matched to a gene: 3.

The J gene is TRBJ1-3, the V gene TRBV14; the match to TRBD1 covers 8 bases. Germline-derived CDR1 and CDR2 are SGHDN and FVKESK. This CDR3 region has 14 residues. Germline trimming cut 7 bases from V and 2 bases from J; bases unmatched to any gene: 4. The CDR3: CASTGQGTGNTIYF. Here the CDR3 DNA reads TGTGCCAGCACCGGACAGGGAACTGGAAACACCATATATTTT.